These 4 T cell receptor beta chains were sequenced from one sample in a study of radiation and T cells in renal cell carcinoma. TCRdb's table, derived via immunoSEQ multiplex PCR, lists solely in-frame clones and lacks some. The sample lists some 97,000 clones, 84% occurring once. Time point in this sample: blood 4 weeks post-SBRT, at nephrectomy. As for treatment: 15 Gy SBRT to primary tumor, nephrectomy 4 weeks later. Sequenced material: blood, taken from a patient whose treatment included radiotherapy and nephrectomy. All receptors come from a man between 60 and 70 years old with renal cell carcinoma.

The V gene is TRBV21-1, the J gene TRBJ1-2; the table's D call of TRBD1 was not tested on the DNA. TRBV21-1 is classified as a pseudogene. CDR3 length equals 14 residues. The CDR3 nucleotides are TGTGCCAGCAGCAAACACAGGGTCAACTATGGCTACACCTTC. It encodes CASSKHRVNYGYTF.

This clone was seen a single time. This chain connects TRBV7-9 to TRBJ2-7, with unresolved D. V lost 1 base to trimming and J lost 2 bases, with 12 bases between them. This CDR3 is 15 amino acids long. Germline V gives CDR1 SEHNR, CDR2 FQNEAQ (reference sequence). The CDR3 bases are TGTGCCAGCAGCTTAGAGCACCGGACGGCCTACGAGCAGTACTTC. Translated: CASSLEHRTAYEQYF.

The rearrangement links TRBV19 to TRBJ1-1, with D perhaps TRBD1 (5 bases). Per germline, CDR1 LNHDA and CDR2 SQIVND (reference sequence). This CDR3 contains 15 residues. The ends were cut back, 0 bases at V and 6 bases at J, with 14 bases in the middle. CDR3 in amino acids: CASSIDARVFAEAFF. In DNA form, the CDR3 reads TGTGCCAGTAGTATAGACGCCAGGGTTTTCGCTGAAGCTTTCTTT.

V usage is TRBV5-1 and J usage is TRBJ1-6; TRBD1 might be the D (5 bases). The ends were cut back, 0 bases at V and 7 bases at J, with 8 bases in the middle. Germline CDR1 is SGHRS and CDR2 is YFSETQ. The CDR3 extends over 14 amino acids. The CDR3 loop is CASSLDRRNSPLHF. CDR3 in DNA: TGCGCCAGCAGCTTGGACAGGAGGAATTCACCCCTCCACTTT. Full variable domain (outside the CDR3, taken from reference TRBV5-1 and TRBJ1-6): KAGVTQTPRYLIKTRGQQVTLSCSPISGHRSVSWYQQTPGQGLQFLFEYFSETQRNKGNFPGRFSGRQFSNSRSEMNVSTLELGDSALYLCASSLDRRNSPLHFGNGTRLTVT.